This T cell receptor beta chain was recorded in a study of cytomegalovirus exposure and HLA in healthy donors. About the study: Within an early data release were tens of millions of unique TCRs drawn from HLA-typed donors.

This clone was counted only a few times. Its antigen is as yet unknown. The CDR3 is made up of 13 amino acids. CDR1 is MNHNY and CDR2 is SVGAGI in the germline V gene (reference sequence). Trimming cost V 0 bases and J 6 bases, with 6 bases left between them. Study-level findings and limits: A likely sequencing artifact accounted for one observed cluster of highly shared sequence variants. An apparent linkage of common viral pathogens to several of the most significant clusters emerged in a later analysis.

The PCR was carried out with 60 Vbeta primers and 13 Jbeta primers. Method: immunoSEQ multiplex PCR; TCRdb's copy keeps in-frame clones and lacks some. Of tens of thousands of clones detected, about 9.4% appear once; the ten largest clones hold almost 25%. The chain is built from TRBV6-6 and TRBJ2-1; D is possibly TRBD2 (6 bases). The clonotype was recovered from a man in his 60s in good health and CMV-seropositive. Sequencing input: PBMCs. CDR3 sequence: CASSYSTSNEQFF. In nucleotides, the CDR3 is TGTGCCAGCAGTTACTCGACTAGCAATGAGCAGTTCTTC.